A selection of T cell receptor beta chains follows, all from one sample in a study of cytomegalovirus exposure and HLA in healthy donors. Data came from immunoSEQ multiplex PCR; TCRdb stores just in-frame clones and leaves some out. The table shows roughly 240,000 clones, with about 83% occurring only once. The sequenced sample consisted of PBMCs. These receptor sequences come from a man younger than 30 in good health and CMV-seronegative. CDR3s include the opening cysteine and the closing phenylalanine or tryptophan. Fields, in order: D gene, V gene, J gene, clone size, CDR3 protein, CDR3 DNA. D genes are given only for firm matches. The listing skips clone size in some rows; elsewhere it reads once, few, many or a size class.

D: TRBD1
V: TRBV19
J: TRBJ2-1
size: .
CDR3: CATTRGQGYNEQFF
DNA: TGTGCCACTACGAGGGGACAGGGGTACAATGAGCAGTTCTTC

D: .
V: TRBV4-3
J: TRBJ1-4
size: .
CDR3: CASCFSGRSNEKLFF
DNA: TGCGCCAGCTGTTTTTCCGGGAGAAGTAATGAAAAACTGTTTTTT

D: .
V: TRBV27
J: TRBJ2-3
size: .
CDR3: CASSFYSTDTQYF
DNA: TGTGCCAGCAGTTTCTATTCTACAGATACGCAGTATTTT

D: .
V: TRBV6-6
J: TRBJ2-7
size: .
CDR3: CASSYGGIGYEQYF
DNA: TGTGCCAGCAGTTACGGAGGAATCGGTTACGAGCAGTACTTC

D: .
V: TRBV30
J: TRBJ1-2
size: .
CDR3: CAWRSGSTGQRGYTF
DNA: TGTGCCTGGAGATCGGGATCAACAGGGCAGCGGGGCTACACCTTC

D: .
V: TRBV21-1
J: TRBJ2-7
size: .
CDR3: CASVDRRIYEQYF
DNA: TGTGCCAGCGTTGACAGGAGAATTTACGAGCAGTACTTC

D: .
V: TRBV5-4
J: TRBJ2-1
size: .
CDR3: CASSRDATGSYNEQFF
DNA: TGTGCCAGCAGCCGGGACGCAACCGGGAGCTACAATGAGCAGTTCTTC

D: TRBD2
V: TRBV6-5
J: TRBJ2-2
size: .
CDR3: CASSRTSENTGELFF
DNA: TGTGCCAGCAGTCGGACTAGCGAGAACACCGGGGAGCTGTTTTTT

D: TRBD1
V: TRBV7-3
J: TRBJ1-2
size: .
CDR3: CASSLGTGQGVSGYTF
DNA: TGTGCCAGCAGCTTAGGGACAGGACAGGGGGTGAGCGGCTACACCTTC

D: TRBD1
V: TRBV9
J: TRBJ2-3
size: .
CDR3: CASSADRGGTDTQYF
DNA: TGTGCCAGCAGCGCGGACAGGGGTGGGACAGATACGCAGTATTTT

D: TRBD1
V: TRBV28
J: TRBJ2-1
size: .
CDR3: CASSPRTGEQFF
DNA: TGTGCCAGCAGTCCTAGGACAGGAGAGCAGTTCTTC

D: .
V: TRBV6-1
J: TRBJ2-3
size: .
CDR3: CASNSAGATDTQYF
DNA: TGTGCCAGCAACTCGGCGGGGGCCACAGATACGCAGTATTTT

D: .
V: TRBV11-2
J: TRBJ1-2
size: .
CDR3: CASSHGEGRGYGYTF
DNA: TGTGCCAGCAGCCACGGGGAGGGGAGGGGGTATGGCTACACCTTC

D: TRBD2
V: TRBV4-3
J: TRBJ2-1
size: .
CDR3: CASSPMGGRNEQFF
DNA: TGCGCCAGCAGCCCTATGGGCGGGAGAAATGAGCAGTTCTTC

D: .
V: TRBV6-5
J: TRBJ2-3
size: .
CDR3: CASSFGEGTDTQYF
DNA: TGTGCCAGCAGTTTCGGGGAAGGCACAGATACGCAGTATTTT

D: TRBD2
V: TRBV6-5
J: TRBJ2-5
size: .
CDR3: CASSYPASGGSETQYF
DNA: TGTGCCAGCAGTTACCCAGCTAGCGGGGGTTCAGAGACCCAGTACTTC

D: .
V: TRBV19
J: TRBJ2-1
size: .
CDR3: CASSRTYSYNEQFF
DNA: TGTGCCAGTAGCCGGACATACTCCTACAATGAGCAGTTCTTC

D: .
V: TRBV28
J: TRBJ2-7
size: .
CDR3: CASSLASSGHSEQYF
DNA: TGTGCCAGCAGTTTAGCGTCGTCAGGTCATAGCGAGCAGTACTTC

D: .
V: TRBV7-2
J: TRBJ2-5
size: .
CDR3: CASSLSSSGPLQETQYF
DNA: TGTGCCAGCAGCTTATCCTCAAGCGGCCCCCTCCAAGAGACCCAGTACTTC

D: .
V: TRBV5-1
J: TRBJ1-1
size: .
CDR3: CASSLDSQFTEAFF
DNA: TGCGCCAGCAGCTTGGACAGTCAGTTCACTGAAGCTTTCTTT

D: .
V: TRBV19
J: TRBJ1-5
size: .
CDR3: CASSIGAGNQPQHF
DNA: TGTGCCAGTAGTATAGGGGCGGGGAATCAGCCCCAGCATTTT

D: .
V: TRBV7-6
J: TRBJ1-2
size: .
CDR3: CASSQFQDGGNGYTF
DNA: TGTGCCAGCAGCCAGTTCCAGGACGGGGGAAATGGCTACACCTTC

D: TRBD2
V: TRBV2
J: TRBJ2-5
size: .
CDR3: CASGGISGGETQYF
DNA: TGTGCCAGCGGGGGTATTAGCGGGGGAGAGACCCAGTACTTC

D: .
V: TRBV30
J: TRBJ1-1
size: .
CDR3: CAWEGAVEAFF
DNA: TGTGCCTGGGAAGGGGCCGTAGAAGCTTTCTTT

D: .
V: TRBV4-1
J: TRBJ1-1
size: once
CDR3: CASSQKGWGEAFF
DNA: TGCGCCAGCAGCCAAAAGGGGTGGGGTGAAGCTTTCTTT

D: TRBD2
V: TRBV19
J: TRBJ2-2
size: .
CDR3: CASSITSANTGELFF
DNA: TGTGCCAGTAGTATAACTAGCGCGAACACCGGGGAGCTGTTTTTT

D: TRBD1
V: TRBV5-8
J: TRBJ1-2
size: .
CDR3: CASSLAGGGYTF
DNA: TGTGCCAGCAGCTTGGCAGGGGGCGGCTACACCTTC

D: TRBD1
V: TRBV13
J: TRBJ2-7
size: once
CDR3: CASSLVGTGGGRRSYEQYF
DNA: TGTGCCAGCAGCTTAGTTGGGACAGGGGGCGGTCGGAGGTCCTACGAGCAGTACTTC

D: TRBD2
V: TRBV7-2
J: TRBJ2-3
size: .
CDR3: CASSLGLAGGFDGADTQYF
DNA: TGTGCCAGCAGCTTAGGATTGGCGGGGGGATTTGATGGCGCAGATACGCAGTATTTT

D: TRBD1
V: TRBV27
J: TRBJ2-2
size: .
CDR3: CASRPRQGGNTGELFF
DNA: TGTGCCAGCAGGCCTAGACAGGGCGGGAACACCGGGGAGCTGTTTTTT

D: .
V: TRBV5-1
J: TRBJ2-3
size: .
CDR3: CASSDPGMQYF
DNA: TGCGCCAGCAGCGACCCCGGGATGCAGTATTTT

D: .
V: TRBV7-6
J: TRBJ2-7
size: .
CDR3: CASSLAGSYEQYF
DNA: TGTGCCAGCAGCTTGGCGGGCTCCTACGAGCAGTACTTC

D: .
V: TRBV11-3
J: TRBJ2-5
size: .
CDR3: CASSLRGETQYF
DNA: TGTGCCAGCAGCTTACGGGGGGAGACCCAGTACTTC

D: .
V: TRBV7-2
J: TRBJ1-1
size: .
CDR3: CASSLEYRGEAFF
DNA: TGTGCCAGCAGCTTAGAATACCGAGGAGAAGCTTTCTTT

D: .
V: TRBV1
J: TRBJ2-1
size: .
CDR3: CTSRPTSGSYNEQFF
DNA: TGCACCAGCAGGCCGACTAGCGGGAGCTACAATGAGCAGTTCTTC

D: TRBD2
V: TRBV9
J: TRBJ2-5
size: once
CDR3: CASSTAAGTSGWETQYF
DNA: TGTGCCAGCAGCACCGCCGCCGGGACTAGCGGGTGGGAGACCCAGTACTTC

D: TRBD2
V: TRBV29-1
J: TRBJ2-2
size: many
CDR3: CSVTGGGELFF
DNA: TGCAGCGTAACGGGAGGGGGGGAGCTGTTTTTT

D: TRBD1
V: TRBV10-3
J: TRBJ2-1
size: once
CDR3: CAIRDRDPNEQFF
DNA: TGTGCCATCAGGGACAGGGATCCCAATGAGCAGTTCTTC

D: TRBD2
V: TRBV29-1
J: TRBJ2-3
size: .
CDR3: CSGAGGMDTQYF
DNA: TGCAGCGGGGCGGGGGGGATGGATACGCAGTATTTT

D: TRBD2
V: TRBV30
J: TRBJ2-1
size: .
CDR3: CAWSSTLAGGHEQFF
DNA: TGTGCCTGGAGTTCAACCCTAGCGGGAGGTCATGAGCAGTTCTTC

D: .
V: TRBV28
J: TRBJ2-6
size: .
CDR3: CASTIGGSGANVLTF
DNA: TGTGCCAGCACCATAGGGGGCTCTGGGGCCAACGTCCTGACTTTC

D: .
V: TRBV5-4
J: TRBJ2-3
size: .
CDR3: CASSRGLTSTDTQYF
DNA: TGTGCCAGCAGCCGGGGACTGACTAGCACAGATACGCAGTATTTT

D: TRBD2
V: TRBV5-6
J: TRBJ2-3
size: .
CDR3: CASSFGTSPDTQYF
DNA: TGTGCCAGCAGTTTCGGGACTAGCCCAGATACGCAGTATTTT

D: .
V: TRBV2
J: TRBJ2-2
size: .
CDR3: CASSGQVSGELFF
DNA: TGTGCCAGCAGTGGACAGGTTAGCGGGGAGCTGTTTTTT

D: .
V: TRBV21-1
J: TRBJ2-1
size: .
CDR3: CASARLAGNEQFF
DNA: TGTGCCAGCGCGAGGCTAGCCGGGAATGAGCAGTTCTTC